The T cell receptor beta chain under discussion was sequenced for a study of tumor-infiltrating lymphocytes in localized non-small cell lung cancer. At the level of the study: Some samples were collected after neoadjuvant chemotherapy; smokers, never-smokers and several histologies were included. Study-level results: TCR sequencing covered a subset of patients with enough tissue.

The CDR3 extends over 12 amino acids. Trimming pared 2 bases from V and 5 bases from J, leaving 7 bases between. Germline CDR1 and CDR2: SEHNR and FQNEAQ (reference sequence). A word on this clone: The antigen is unknown.

The method was immunoSEQ multiplex PCR; TCRdb's version includes in-frame clones alone and lacks a portion of them. This table holds over 8,000 clones, around three quarters found once. This chain joins TRBV7-9 and TRBJ2-7; the D is unclear. The origin of this receptor is a human donor with non-small cell lung cancer. Sequencing was carried out using uninvolved lung tissue not adjacent to the tumor. CDR3 in DNA: TGTGCCAGCAGCTTAAGTGGGGACGAGCAGTACTTC. Its translation: CASSLSGDEQYF.